This is a list of T cell receptor beta chains from one sample in a study of monozygotic twins with cystic fibrosis. TCRdb keeps only in-frame clones here, not all; method: immunoSEQ multiplex PCR. The sample includes under 30,000 clones, about 96% seen only once; the top ten take 2.7%. The sample was blood. These receptors originate from a girl aged 2-10 years with cystic fibrosis. Each CDR3 is given with its conserved first and last residue. The D gene is left open where the match is weak. Size is omitted from some rows. Given values are once, few, many or a class for expanded clones.

D	size	V	J	CDR3	DNA
NA	NA	TRBV5-6	TRBJ2-4	CASSPPGDAIQYF	TGTGCCAGCAGCCCCCCTGGAGATGCCATTCAGTACTTC
NA	NA	TRBV4-2	TRBJ2-1	CASSQPSPGVAEDNEQFF	TGTGCCAGCAGCCAGCCAAGCCCAGGGGTCGCCGAGGACAATGAGCAGTTCTTC
NA	NA	TRBV18	TRBJ2-3	CASSPGAGTDTQYF	TGTGCCAGCTCACCAGGCGCGGGCACAGATACGCAGTATTTT
NA	NA	TRBV30	TRBJ2-1	CAWGFPYNEQFF	TGTGCCTGGGGTTTCCCCTACAATGAGCAGTTCTTC
TRBD2	NA	TRBV4-2	TRBJ2-1	CASSQRGSTSGSDEQFF	TGTGCCAGCAGCCAAAGAGGTTCGACTAGCGGGAGTGATGAGCAGTTCTTC
NA	NA	TRBV5-3	TRBJ1-4	CARSPPREDEKLFF	TGTGCCAGAAGCCCTCCTCGGGAGGATGAAAAACTGTTTTTT
NA	NA	TRBV2	TRBJ2-3	CASSAWGGSPDTQYF	TGTGCCAGCAGTGCTTGGGGTGGGAGTCCAGATACGCAGTATTTT
NA	NA	TRBV6-6	TRBJ1-5	CASRMTVLGPQHF	TGTGCCAGCAGGATGACAGTCTTGGGGCCCCAGCATTTT
TRBD1	NA	TRBV4-3	TRBJ1-4	CASSQSSGGEKLFF	TGCGCCAGCAGCCAATCTTCAGGGGGTGAAAAACTGTTTTTT
TRBD1	NA	TRBV10-2	TRBJ1-5	CASSGVDRGPSIQPQHF	TGCGCCAGCAGTGGGGTCGACAGGGGGCCGAGTATTCAGCCCCAGCATTTT
NA	once	TRBV19	TRBJ2-1	CASSTPRGLAGNEQFF	TGTGCCAGTAGTACCCCTAGAGGACTCGCTGGCAATGAGCAGTTCTTC
NA	NA	TRBV5-1	TRBJ2-6	CASSLATRVASGANVLTF	TGCGCCAGCAGCTTGGCCACGAGGGTAGCCTCTGGGGCCAACGTCCTGACTTTC
TRBD1	medium-sized	TRBV2	TRBJ2-7	CASSEGGQNYEQYF	TGTGCCAGCAGTGAAGGGGGACAGAACTACGAGCAGTACTTC
TRBD2	NA	TRBV7-2	TRBJ2-7	CASSSGLAGVYEQYF	TGTGCCAGCAGCTCGGGACTAGCGGGCGTATACGAGCAGTACTTC
TRBD1	NA	TRBV28	TRBJ1-4	CASSLAGGANEKLFF	TGTGCCAGCAGTTTAGCAGGGGGAGCTAATGAAAAACTGTTTTTT
NA	NA	TRBV6-5	TRBJ2-5	CASSYGGTREEKQYF	TGTGCCAGCAGTTACGGCGGCACCCGAGAGGAGAAGCAGTACTTC
NA	NA	TRBV11-1	TRBJ2-1	CASSLGGPNEQFF	TGTGCCAGCAGCTTAGGCGGGCCCAATGAGCAGTTCTTC
TRBD1	NA	TRBV4-3	TRBJ2-5	CASSQDWGQTQETQYF	TGCGCCAGCAGCCAAGACTGGGGACAGACCCAAGAGACCCAGTACTTC
TRBD2	NA	TRBV7-2	TRBJ2-1	CASSPTSGTGEQFF	TGTGCCAGCAGCCCGACTAGCGGGACGGGTGAGCAGTTCTTC
NA	NA	TRBV5-1	TRBJ2-3	CASSLALPSGTDTQYF	TGCGCCAGCAGCCTCGCTCTCCCTAGCGGCACAGATACGCAGTATTTT
TRBD2	NA	TRBV11-2	TRBJ2-5	CASSPGLEETQYF	TGTGCCAGCAGCCCCGGACTAGAAGAGACCCAGTACTTC
NA	NA	TRBV2	TRBJ1-5	CASSVLNQPQHF	TGTGCCAGCAGTGTTTTGAATCAGCCCCAGCATTTT
NA	NA	TRBV28	TRBJ2-5	CASRSTGGLEGTQYF	TGTGCCAGCAGATCCACAGGGGGACTAGAGGGGACCCAGTACTTC
NA	once	TRBV6-5	TRBJ1-1	CASSYSSFGREAFF	TGTGCCAGCAGTTACTCGAGTTTCGGCCGTGAAGCTTTCTTT
TRBD1	NA	TRBV19	TRBJ1-1	CASSGGQGARGTEAFF	TGTGCCAGTAGTGGGGGACAGGGGGCGCGAGGAACTGAAGCTTTCTTT
TRBD1	NA	TRBV6-5	TRBJ1-1	CASSPTGVDTEAFF	TGTGCCAGCAGTCCGACAGGGGTGGACACTGAAGCTTTCTTT
TRBD2	NA	TRBV4-3	TRBJ2-5	CASSLGLAGIKETQYF	TGCGCCAGCAGCCTCGGACTAGCGGGGATTAAAGAGACCCAGTACTTC
NA	NA	TRBV4-1	TRBJ2-1	CASSQSAGRFNEQFF	TGCGCCAGCAGCCAGAGTGCGGGACGGTTCAATGAGCAGTTCTTC
NA	NA	TRBV10-3	TRBJ1-2	CAISVQGHYGYTF	TGTGCCATCAGTGTGCAAGGGCACTATGGCTACACCTTC
TRBD2	NA	TRBV7-9	TRBJ2-2	CASSLPSGSLNGELFF	TGTGCCAGCAGCTTACCTAGCGGGAGTCTGAACGGGGAGCTGTTTTTT
NA	NA	TRBV6-5	TRBJ2-7	CAIKKSGNHYEQYF	TGTGCTATCAAAAAATCAGGAAACCATTACGAGCAGTACTTC
TRBD2	NA	TRBV7-9	TRBJ2-1	CASSLGTSGKIYNEQFF	TGTGCCAGCAGCTTAGGGACTAGCGGGAAGATCTACAATGAGCAGTTCTTC
TRBD2	NA	TRBV10-3	TRBJ2-7	CAISERLAGPYEQYF	TGTGCCATCAGTGAGAGACTAGCGGGACCCTACGAGCAGTACTTC
TRBD2	NA	TRBV4-3	TRBJ2-4	CASSQDSGRAQNIQYF	TGCGCCAGCAGCCAAGATAGCGGGAGGGCACAAAACATTCAGTACTTC
NA	NA	TRBV6-5	TRBJ2-7	CASRTWGSVEQYF	TGTGCCAGCAGAACTTGGGGGTCTGTCGAGCAGTACTTC
NA	NA	TRBV5-4	TRBJ2-7	CASSPARGAYEQYF	TGTGCCAGCAGCCCGGCGAGGGGAGCCTACGAGCAGTACTTC
NA	NA	TRBV27	TRBJ1-6	CASSLQRGAYNSPLHF	TGTGCCAGCAGTTTACAGAGGGGGGCTTATAATTCACCCCTCCACTTT
NA	NA	TRBV5-1	TRBJ2-1	CASSARRRAEQFF	TGCGCCAGCAGCGCGAGAAGGCGGGCTGAGCAGTTCTTC
TRBD2	NA	TRBV4-1	TRBJ2-1	CASSQEAAGFYNEQFF	TGCGCCAGCAGCCAAGAGGCAGCGGGATTCTACAATGAGCAGTTCTTC
NA	NA	TRBV18	TRBJ1-1	CASSRDRRTEAFF	TGTGCCAGCTCTCGAGACAGAAGGACTGAAGCTTTCTTT
NA	NA	TRBV9	TRBJ2-2	CASSVADVTGELFF	TGTGCCAGCAGCGTAGCGGATGTGACCGGGGAGCTGTTTTTT
TRBD1	NA	TRBV9	TRBJ2-1	CASSVEIGTGAYNEQFF	TGTGCCAGCAGCGTAGAAATCGGGACAGGAGCATACAATGAGCAGTTCTTC
TRBD2	NA	TRBV4-2	TRBJ2-1	CASSQESSGSGEQFF	TGTGCCAGCAGCCAAGAATCCAGCGGGAGTGGTGAGCAGTTCTTC
NA	NA	TRBV6-6	TRBJ2-7	CASRAGLYEQYF	TGTGCCAGCAGGGCCGGGTTATACGAGCAGTACTTC
TRBD2	once	TRBV7-2	TRBJ2-7	CASSLEALAGYEQYF	TGTGCCAGCAGCTTAGAGGCCCTAGCGGGTTACGAGCAGTACTTC
TRBD2	once	TRBV18	TRBJ2-1	CASSPIAGGAQNNEQFF	TGTGCCAGCTCACCGATAGCGGGAGGCGCCCAAAACAATGAGCAGTTCTTC
TRBD1	NA	TRBV14	TRBJ1-3	CASSDRALSSGNTIYF	TGTGCCAGCAGCGACAGGGCCTTGTCCTCTGGAAACACCATATATTTT
TRBD2	NA	TRBV4-3	TRBJ2-7	CASSQDYASGRYEQYF	TGCGCCAGCAGCCAAGATTATGCTAGCGGGAGGTACGAGCAGTACTTC
NA	NA	TRBV19	TRBJ1-2	CASSILGQGLDGYTF	TGTGCCAGTAGCATCCTGGGGCAGGGGCTTGATGGCTACACCTTC
NA	NA	TRBV30	TRBJ2-5	CAWSGLRGETQYF	TGTGCCTGGAGTGGGCTACGGGGGGAGACCCAGTACTTC